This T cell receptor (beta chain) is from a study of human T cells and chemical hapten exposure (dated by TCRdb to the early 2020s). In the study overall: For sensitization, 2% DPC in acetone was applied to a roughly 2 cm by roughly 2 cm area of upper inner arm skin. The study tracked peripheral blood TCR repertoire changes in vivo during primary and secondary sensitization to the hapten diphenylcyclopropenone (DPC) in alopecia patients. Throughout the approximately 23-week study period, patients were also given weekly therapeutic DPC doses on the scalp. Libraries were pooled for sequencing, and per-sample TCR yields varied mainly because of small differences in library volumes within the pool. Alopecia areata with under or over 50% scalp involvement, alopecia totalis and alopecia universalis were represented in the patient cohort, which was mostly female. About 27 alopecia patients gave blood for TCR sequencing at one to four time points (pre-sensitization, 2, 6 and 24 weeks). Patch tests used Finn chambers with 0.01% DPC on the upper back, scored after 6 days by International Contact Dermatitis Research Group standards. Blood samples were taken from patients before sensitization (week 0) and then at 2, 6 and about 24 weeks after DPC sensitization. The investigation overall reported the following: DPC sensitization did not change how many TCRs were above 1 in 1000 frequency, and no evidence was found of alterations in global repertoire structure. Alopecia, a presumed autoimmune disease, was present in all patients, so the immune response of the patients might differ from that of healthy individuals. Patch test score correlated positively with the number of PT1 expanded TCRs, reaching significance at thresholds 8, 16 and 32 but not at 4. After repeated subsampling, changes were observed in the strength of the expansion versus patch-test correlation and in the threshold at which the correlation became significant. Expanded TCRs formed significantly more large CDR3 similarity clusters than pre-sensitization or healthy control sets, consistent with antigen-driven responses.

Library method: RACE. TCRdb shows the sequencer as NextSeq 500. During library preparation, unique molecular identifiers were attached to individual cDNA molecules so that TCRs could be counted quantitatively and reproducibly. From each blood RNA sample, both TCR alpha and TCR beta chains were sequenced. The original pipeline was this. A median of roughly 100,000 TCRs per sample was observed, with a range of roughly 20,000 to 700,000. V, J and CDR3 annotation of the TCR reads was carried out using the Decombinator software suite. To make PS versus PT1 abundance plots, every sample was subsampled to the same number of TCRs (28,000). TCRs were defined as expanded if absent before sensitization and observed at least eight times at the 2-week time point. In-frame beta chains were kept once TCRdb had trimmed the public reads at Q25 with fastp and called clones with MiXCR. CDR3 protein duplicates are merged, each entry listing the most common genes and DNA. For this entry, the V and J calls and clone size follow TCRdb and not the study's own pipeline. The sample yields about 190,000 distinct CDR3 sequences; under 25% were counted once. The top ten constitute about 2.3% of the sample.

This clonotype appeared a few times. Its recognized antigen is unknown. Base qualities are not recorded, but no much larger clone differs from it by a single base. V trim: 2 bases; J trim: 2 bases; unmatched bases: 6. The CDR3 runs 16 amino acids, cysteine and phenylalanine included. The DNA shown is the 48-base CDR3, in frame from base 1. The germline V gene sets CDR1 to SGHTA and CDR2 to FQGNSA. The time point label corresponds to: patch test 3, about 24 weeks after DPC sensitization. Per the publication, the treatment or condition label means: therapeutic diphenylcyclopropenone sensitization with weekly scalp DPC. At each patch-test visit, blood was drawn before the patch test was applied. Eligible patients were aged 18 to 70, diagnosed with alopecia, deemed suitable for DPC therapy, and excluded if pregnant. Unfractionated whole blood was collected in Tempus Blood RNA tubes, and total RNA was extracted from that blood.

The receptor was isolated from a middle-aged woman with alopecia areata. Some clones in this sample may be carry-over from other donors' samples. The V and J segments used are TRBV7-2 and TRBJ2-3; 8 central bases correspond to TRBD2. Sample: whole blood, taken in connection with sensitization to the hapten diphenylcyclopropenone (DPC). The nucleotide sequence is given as TGTGCCAGCAGCTTACCTGTAGCGGGGTTCACAGATACGCAGTATTTT. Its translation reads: CASSLPVAGFTDTQYF.